This is a list of T cell receptor beta chains from one sample in a study of PD-L1 blockade in urothelial cancer. Clones were sequenced by immunoSEQ multiplex PCR, and TCRdb holds only the in-frame ones, with some missing. Among more than 40,000 clones listed, 83% were seen once. Specimen: PBMCs, collected around atezolizumab (anti-PD-L1) treatment. All receptors come from a man aged 55 to 69 with urothelial cancer. CDR3s include the opening cysteine and the closing phenylalanine or tryptophan. The D gene is left open where the match is weak. Size values are once, few and many counts, or a class for expanded clones, and some rows have none.

j_call clone_size d_call v_call cdr3_nt cdr3_aa
TRBJ2-7 NA TRBD2 TRBV27 TGTGCCAGCAGTTTAACGGGACTAGCGGGGGGTTCCTACGAGCAGTACTTC CASSLTGLAGGSYEQYF
TRBJ1-2 NA TRBD1 TRBV29-1 TGCAGCGTTGCCACGGGTTGGACAGGGAATAACTATGGCTACACCTTC CSVATGWTGNNYGYTF
TRBJ2-3 NA TRBD2 TRBV10-3 TGTGCCATCAGTGCCAGCGGGGGGGCCGGGGTAGATACGCAGTATTTT CAISASGGAGVDTQYF
TRBJ2-7 once TRBD2 TRBV7-3 TGTGCCAGCAGCTTACTGGCTAGCGGGGAGTACGAGCAGTACTTC CASSLLASGEYEQYF
TRBJ1-2 NA NA TRBV4-1 TGCGCCAGCAGCCAAGTCCCGCTGACTCTGGGCTATGGCTACACCTTC CASSQVPLTLGYGYTF
TRBJ2-1 NA NA TRBV7-9 TGTGCCAGCAGCTTACGCGACAATGAGCAGTTCTTC CASSLRDNEQFF
TRBJ1-1 few TRBD1 TRBV30 TGTGCCTGGAGTGTAACAGGGGGGTCTCCTGAAGCTTTCTTT CAWSVTGGSPEAFF
TRBJ2-7 few NA TRBV10-2 TGCGCCAGCAGTGAGTCGACAGAGAGCTCCTACGAGCAGTACTTC CASSESTESSYEQYF
TRBJ1-1 NA NA TRBV30 TGTGCCTGGAGTGACGGGGTGTCGACTGAAGCTTTCTTT CAWSDGVSTEAFF
TRBJ2-2 NA TRBD2 TRBV4-2 TGTGCCAGCAGCCAAGACCAAGCGGGGGCGGGGGAGCTGTTTTTT CASSQDQAGAGELFF
TRBJ1-1 NA TRBD1 TRBV12-5 TGTGCTAGTACAAGCTCCGGGACAGGAGAAGCTTTCTTT CASTSSGTGEAFF
TRBJ2-7 NA TRBD1 TRBV19 TGTGCCAGTTCGACCGGGACAGGGTCCTACGAGCAGTACTTC CASSTGTGSYEQYF
TRBJ1-4 NA TRBD1 TRBV29-1 TGCAGCGTTACCTCGGGACAGAATGAAAAACTGTTTTTT CSVTSGQNEKLFF
TRBJ2-1 NA TRBD1 TRBV2 TGTGCCAGCAGCGGGACAGGGAGTAATGAGCAGTTCTTC CASSGTGSNEQFF
TRBJ2-7 NA NA TRBV5-4 TGTGCCAGCAGCTTGAGCAGGGGTTTAGGGGAGGAGCAGTACTTC CASSLSRGLGEEQYF